The table lists the clone carrying this T cell receptor (beta chain) with many counts. Its antigen is as yet unknown. Per germline, CDR1 MNHEY and CDR2 SVGEGT. V was clipped by 6 bases and J by 7 bases; unmatched bases: 5. The CDR3 has 13 amino acids. This sample stems from a study of T cell repertoires in cytomegalovirus infection. Study findings and constraints: HLA-C-restricted, CMV-specific TCR beta clonotypes were dominant ex vivo.

TCRdb passed the reads through MiXCR, listing each CDR3 protein once. The repertoire holds under 150,000 distinct CDR3 sequences, with over 25% as singletons. The material sequenced was CD8+ T cells from cultured PBMCs, taken from culture after CMV antigen stimulation. This chain uses TRBV6-2 or TRBV6-3 with TRBJ2-1, with TRBD2 matching over 8 bases. This TCR was recovered from a human donor in good health (CMV status not recorded). Some clones in this sample may be carry-over from other donors' samples. This chain's CDR3 is CASRTTGGNEQFF. Here the CDR3 DNA reads TGTGCCAGCAGAACCACGGGGGGGAATGAGCAGTTCTTC.